The clone carrying this T cell receptor (beta chain) was observed a few times. The antigen remains unidentified. Amplification of TCR beta used genomic DNA extracted from peripheral blood. TRB rearrangements spanning V, D and J were amplified using mixed TRB-A/B primers. One entry per CDR3 protein results from TCRdb running MiXCR on the multiplex PCR reads. This sample yields roughly 1,300 distinct CDR3 sequences, of which about 16% are seen a single time; roughly 17% belongs to the top ten. These data originate in a study of T cell repertoires in aging, cancer and after chemotherapy. Study-level background: Glioblastoma patients receiving temozolomide-based therapy gave paired samples before and after chemotherapy. Study-level points and caveats: No conclusions about immunological memory after chemotherapy can be drawn from the repertoire data. Loss of evenness, beyond lost richness, contributed to age-related TCR diversity decline in cancer patients. In each cancer cohort, median generation probability increased across chemotherapy, suggesting thymic output rebounded.

The source material was blood. The origin of this receptor is a human donor with a solid tumor.

CDR3 DNA: TGTGCCAGCAGCCCGGACAGGGGCTCCTACAATGAGCAGTTCTTC. Amino acids: CASSPDRGSYNEQFF. This rearrangement joins TRBV5-5 to TRBJ2-1, with 9 bases fitting TRBD1. From germline, CDR1 is SGHKS and CDR2 YYEKEE (reference sequence). Losses at the gene ends were 4 bases for V and 0 bases for J; bases not matched to a gene: 2. This CDR3 comprises 15 residues.